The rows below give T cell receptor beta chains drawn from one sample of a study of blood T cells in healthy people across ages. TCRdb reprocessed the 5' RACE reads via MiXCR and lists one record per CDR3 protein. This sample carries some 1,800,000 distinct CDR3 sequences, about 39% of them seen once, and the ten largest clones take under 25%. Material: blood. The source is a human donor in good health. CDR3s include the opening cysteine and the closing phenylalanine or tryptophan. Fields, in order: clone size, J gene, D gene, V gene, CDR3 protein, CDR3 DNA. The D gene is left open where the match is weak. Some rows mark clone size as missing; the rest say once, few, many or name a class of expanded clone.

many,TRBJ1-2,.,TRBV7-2,CASSLGGAGYTF,TGTGCCAGCAGCTTAGGAGGGGCTGGCTACACCTTC
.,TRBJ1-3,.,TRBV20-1,CSAGIGNTIYF,TGCAGTGCCGGCATAGGAAACACCATATATTTT
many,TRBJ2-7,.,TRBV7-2,CASSSLTYEQYF,TGTGCCAGCAGTTCTCTTACCTACGAGCAGTACTTC
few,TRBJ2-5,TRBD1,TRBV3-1,CASSQGRGRETQYF,TGTGCCAGCAGCCAAGGCAGGGGGCGAGAGACCCAGTACTTC
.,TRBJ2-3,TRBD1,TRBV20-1,CSARQGAGTDTQYF,TGCAGTGCTCGTCAGGGGGCTGGCACAGATACGCAGTATTTT
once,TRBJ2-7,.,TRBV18,CASSPEGGEEVYEQYF,TGTGCCAGCTCACCGGAAGGAGGGGAAGAGGTCTACGAGCAGTACTTC
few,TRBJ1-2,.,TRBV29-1,CSAEETLDRPYGYTF,TGCAGCGCCGAGGAGACACTTGACAGACCCTATGGCTACACCTTC
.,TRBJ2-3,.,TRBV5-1,CASSSGVDTQYF,TGCGCCAGCAGCTCCGGTGTAGATACGCAGTATTTT
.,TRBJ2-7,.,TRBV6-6,CASSYGLAFSYEQYF,TGTGCCAGCAGTTACGGTCTGGCATTCTCCTACGAGCAGTACTTC
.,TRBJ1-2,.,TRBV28,CASNDDYGYTF,TGTGCCAGCAACGACGACTATGGCTACACCTTC